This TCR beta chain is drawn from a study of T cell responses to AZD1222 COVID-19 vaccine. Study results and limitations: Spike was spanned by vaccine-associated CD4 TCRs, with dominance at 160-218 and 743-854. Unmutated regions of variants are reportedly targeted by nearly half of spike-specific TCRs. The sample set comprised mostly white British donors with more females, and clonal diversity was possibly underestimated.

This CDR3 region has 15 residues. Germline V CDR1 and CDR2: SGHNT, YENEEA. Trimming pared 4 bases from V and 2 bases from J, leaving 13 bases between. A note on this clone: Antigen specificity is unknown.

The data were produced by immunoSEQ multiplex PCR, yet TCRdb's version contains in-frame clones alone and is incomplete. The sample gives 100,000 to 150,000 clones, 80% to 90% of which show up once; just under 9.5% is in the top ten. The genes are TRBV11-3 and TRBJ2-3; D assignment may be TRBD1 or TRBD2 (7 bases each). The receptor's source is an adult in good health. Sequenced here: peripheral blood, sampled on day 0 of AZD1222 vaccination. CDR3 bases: TGTGCCAGCAGCTCTCAGGGGGGGTCCACAGATACGCAGTATTTT. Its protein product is CASSSQGGSTDTQYF.